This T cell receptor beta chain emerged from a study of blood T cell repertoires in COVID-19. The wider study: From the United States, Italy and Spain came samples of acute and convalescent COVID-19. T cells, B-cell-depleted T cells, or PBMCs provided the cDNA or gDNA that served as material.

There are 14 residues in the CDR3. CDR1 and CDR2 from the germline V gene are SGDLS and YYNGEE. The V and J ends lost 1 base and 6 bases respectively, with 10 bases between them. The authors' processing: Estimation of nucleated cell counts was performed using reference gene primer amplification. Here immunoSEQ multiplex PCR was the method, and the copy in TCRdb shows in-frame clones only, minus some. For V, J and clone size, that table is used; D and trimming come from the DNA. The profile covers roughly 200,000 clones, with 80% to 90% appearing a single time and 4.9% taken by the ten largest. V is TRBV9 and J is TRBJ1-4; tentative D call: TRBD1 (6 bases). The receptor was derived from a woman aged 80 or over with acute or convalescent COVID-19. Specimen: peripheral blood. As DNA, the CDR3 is TGTGCCAGCAGCGTAAGGGGGAGTGATGAAAAACTGTTTTTT. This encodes CASSVRGSDEKLFF.